This T cell receptor (beta chain) is from a study of shared clonotypes between healthy human individuals. Whole-study results and caveats: Sharing of clonotypes among donors was expected to vary with sequencing depth. It was observed that roughly 5% of naive CD4 clonotypes were shared across a handful of donors.

Remarks on this clone: As yet, its antigen is unknown.

This CDR3 is 17 amino acids long. The junction had 8 bases not matched to a gene; V was cut back by 0 bases and J by 1 base. CDR1 and CDR2 (germline): SGHRS, YFSETQ. Researchers partitioned CD4+ cells into CD45RA+ naive and CD45RA-negative memory subsets. Every subset had its genomic DNA shared out evenly among several immunoSEQ plates. TCRdb's table, derived via immunoSEQ multiplex PCR, lists solely in-frame clones and lacks some. The table records about 1.5 million clones, around 98% of them present only once. Sequencing used naive CD4+ T cells sorted from blood. Subset of the sample: CD45RA+ positively selected. This TCR derives from a man aged 25 to 40 in good health. The chain combines TRBV5-1 with TRBJ2-3; TRBD2 agrees at 7 bases. The CDR3 DNA is TGCGCCAGCAGCTTGGGGGCGGGAGCTGGCGGCACAGATACGCAGTATTTT. Residues: CASSLGAGAGGTDTQYF.